This T cell receptor beta chain was sequenced in a study of blood T cell repertoires in COVID-19. In the study overall: Italy, Spain and the United States were the sources of the convalescent and acute COVID-19 samples. PBMCs, B-cell-depleted T cells, or T cells were the source of the cDNA or gDNA that made up the material.

How the authors handled the data: The assay estimated nucleated cells by amplifying reference gene primers. Assay: immunoSEQ multiplex PCR; the TCRdb copy retains only in-frame clones and omits some. V and J calls and clone size come straight from that table; D and trimming were deduced from the DNA. The data contain approximately 87,000 clones, 80% to 90% of them singletons. Germline assignment: CDR1 MNHEY and CDR2 SVGAGI. The CDR3 totals 14 residues. V shed 4 bases and J shed 2 bases, with 12 bases lying between them. This clonotype was obtained from an elderly woman with acute or convalescent COVID-19. The J gene is TRBJ2-7, the V gene TRBV6-5; D may be TRBD1 (6 bases). The material sequenced was peripheral blood. The CDR3 sequence is CASSFRDTAYEQYF. In DNA, the CDR3 is TGTGCCAGCAGTTTCCGGGACACCGCCTACGAGCAGTACTTC.